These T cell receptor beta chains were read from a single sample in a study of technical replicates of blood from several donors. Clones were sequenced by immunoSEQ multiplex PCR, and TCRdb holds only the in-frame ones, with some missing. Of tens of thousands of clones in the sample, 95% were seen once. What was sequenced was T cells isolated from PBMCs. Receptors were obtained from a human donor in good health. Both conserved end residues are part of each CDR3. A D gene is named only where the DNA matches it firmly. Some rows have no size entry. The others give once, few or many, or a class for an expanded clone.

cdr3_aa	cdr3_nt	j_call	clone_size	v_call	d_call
CAISERGSGGERYGYTF	TGTGCCATCAGTGAGAGGGGCAGTGGGGGCGAAAGGTATGGCTACACCTTC	TRBJ1-2	.	TRBV10-3	.
CASTLNAGSYEQYF	TGTGCCAGCACCCTTAACGCCGGCTCCTACGAGCAGTACTTC	TRBJ2-7	.	TRBV27	.
CASSHPNLPFSSRYEQYF	TGCGCCAGCAGTCACCCGAACCTACCATTCTCTTCGCGGTACGAGCAGTACTTC	TRBJ2-7	.	TRBV23-1	.
CASSLGQANTEAFF	TGTGCCAGCAGCTTGGGACAGGCAAACACTGAAGCTTTCTTT	TRBJ1-1	once	TRBV7-6	TRBD1
CASSLDRRIEEVLTF	TGTGCCAGCAGCTTGGACAGGAGAATAGAAGAAGTCCTGACTTTC	TRBJ2-6	.	TRBV5-5	.
CARDRGSTEAFF	TGTGCCAGAGACAGGGGTAGCACTGAAGCTTTCTTT	TRBJ1-1	.	TRBV30	TRBD1
CASRPTGFVGMEYQPQHF	TGTGCCAGCAGACCGACAGGGTTCGTTGGAATGGAGTATCAGCCCCAGCATTTT	TRBJ1-5	once	TRBV27	TRBD1
CASTPGDTQYF	TGTGCCAGCACTCCCGGGGATACGCAGTATTTT	TRBJ2-3	.	TRBV25-1	.
CASSLGAGAGTEAFF	TGCGCCAGCAGCTTGGGAGCAGGAGCGGGGACTGAAGCTTTCTTT	TRBJ1-1	.	TRBV5-1	.
CASSLGIGTGASETQYF	TGTGCCAGCAGCTTGGGAATTGGGACAGGGGCCTCGGAGACCCAGTACTTC	TRBJ2-5	.	TRBV5-8	TRBD1
CASSIDAGTEAFF	TGTGCCAGTAGTATAGATGCGGGAACTGAAGCTTTCTTT	TRBJ1-1	few	TRBV19	.
CASSYRDNYGYTF	TGCGCCAGCTCCTACAGGGATAACTATGGCTACACCTTC	TRBJ1-2	.	TRBV5-1	.
CASSSLSDRAEAFF	TGTGCCAGCAGTTCCTTATCAGACAGGGCTGAAGCTTTCTTT	TRBJ1-1	.	TRBV6-5	TRBD1
CASSLLWDRVETQYF	TGTGCCAGCAGTTTGCTCTGGGACAGGGTAGAGACCCAGTACTTC	TRBJ2-5	.	TRBV28	TRBD1
CASSPLSGTGGDLSGELFF	TGTGCCAGCAGCCCTTTATCCGGGACAGGGGGCGATTTGTCCGGGGAGCTGTTTTTT	TRBJ2-2	.	TRBV5-4	TRBD1
CASSQELSVQFNYGYTF	TGCGCCAGCAGCCAAGAGCTTAGCGTACAGTTTAACTATGGCTACACCTTC	TRBJ1-2	.	TRBV4-1	.
CASSLSTGAVPEAFF	TGTGCCAGCAGCTTGAGCACAGGGGCTGTCCCTGAAGCTTTCTTT	TRBJ1-1	.	TRBV11-3	TRBD1
CASSFGLNQPQHF	TGTGCCAGCAGTTTCGGTTTAAATCAGCCCCAGCATTTT	TRBJ1-5	.	TRBV27	.
CASRLQETQYF	TGTGCCAGCAGACTGCAAGAGACCCAGTACTTC	TRBJ2-5	.	TRBV27	.
CASSISTANTEAFF	TGTGCCAGCAGTATTTCGACTGCGAACACTGAAGCTTTCTTT	TRBJ1-1	.	TRBV2	.
CASSEHSYEQYF	TGTGCCAGCAGTGAGCACAGCTACGAGCAGTACTTC	TRBJ2-7	.	TRBV6-1	.
CASSYGSNQPQHF	TGTGCCAGCAGTTACGGCAGCAATCAGCCCCAGCATTTT	TRBJ1-5	.	TRBV6-5	.
CASSLTGKADTQYF	TGCGCCAGCAGTTTAACAGGGAAAGCAGATACGCAGTATTTT	TRBJ2-3	once	TRBV10-1	.
CASSPTGSYEQYF	TGTGCCAGCAGCCCGACAGGGTCCTACGAGCAGTACTTC	TRBJ2-7	.	TRBV5-4	TRBD1
CASRPNLLGNYGYTF	TGTGCCAGCAGGCCAAACCTTCTCGGGAACTATGGCTACACCTTC	TRBJ1-2	.	TRBV9	.
CASRRDRSTDTQYF	TGCGCCAGCAGGAGGGACAGGAGCACAGATACGCAGTATTTT	TRBJ2-3	.	TRBV10-1	TRBD1
CASSSGGPLHGYTF	TGTGCCAGCAGCTCAGGGGGCCCCCTGCATGGCTACACCTTC	TRBJ1-2	once	TRBV28	TRBD1
CAIRASEEKLFF	TGTGCCATCAGGGCCTCGGAGGAAAAACTGTTTTTT	TRBJ1-4	.	TRBV10-3	.
CASSPSSGRANNNEQFF	TGTGCCAGCAGCCCTTCTAGCGGGAGGGCGAATAACAATGAGCAGTTCTTC	TRBJ2-1	.	TRBV7-2	TRBD2
CASSPGQGQPQHF	TGTGCCAGCAGTCCGGGACAGGGACAGCCCCAGCATTTT	TRBJ1-5	.	TRBV6-5	TRBD1
CASSVEIGSADNEQFF	TGTGCCAGCAGCGTAGAAATTGGTAGCGCCGACAATGAGCAGTTCTTC	TRBJ2-1	.	TRBV9	.
CASSTVQGTNEKLFF	TGTGCCAGTAGTACGGTACAGGGGACTAATGAAAAACTGTTTTTT	TRBJ1-4	.	TRBV19	TRBD1
CASSGRAGGNEQFF	TGTGCCAGCAGTGGTAGGGCAGGGGGCAATGAGCAGTTCTTC	TRBJ2-1	.	TRBV6-4	TRBD1
CASSGFILADTDTQYF	TGTGCCAGCAGCGGGTTTATACTAGCCGACACAGATACGCAGTATTTT	TRBJ2-3	.	TRBV7-9	.
CASSSIEGDQETQYF	TGTGCCAGCAGCTCCATCGAGGGGGATCAAGAGACCCAGTACTTC	TRBJ2-5	.	TRBV11-3	.
CASSLSISNQPQHF	TGCGCCAGCAGCCTCTCTATTAGCAATCAGCCCCAGCATTTT	TRBJ1-5	.	TRBV10-2	.
CASSKQVDQPQHF	TGTGCCAGTAGTAAACAGGTAGATCAGCCCCAGCATTTT	TRBJ1-5	.	TRBV19	.
CASGHWEVGELFF	TGTGCCAGCGGACACTGGGAGGTCGGGGAGCTGTTTTTT	TRBJ2-2	once	TRBV14	.
CASSRFRSSQGGETQYF	TGTGCCAGCAGCCGCTTCCGATCCAGCCAAGGAGGAGAGACCCAGTACTTC	TRBJ2-5	once	TRBV5-6	.
CASSPSGITDTQYF	TGTGCCAGCAGCCCCAGCGGAATCACAGATACGCAGTATTTT	TRBJ2-3	.	TRBV4-2	.
CASSYRQGQNTEAFF	TGTGCCAGCAGCTACCGACAGGGGCAGAACACTGAAGCTTTCTTT	TRBJ1-1	once	TRBV5-4	TRBD1
CASSLADSNSPLHF	TGTGCCAGCAGCTTAGCGGACAGTAATTCACCCCTCCACTTT	TRBJ1-6	once	TRBV7-8	.
CASSPLGPQRGQVDYQPQHF	TGTGCCAGTAGTCCCCTCGGTCCCCAAAGAGGTCAGGTGGACTATCAGCCCCAGCATTTT	TRBJ1-5	.	TRBV19	.
CASERFRGAPQNNEQFF	TGTGCCAGCGAGAGATTTCGGGGGGCGCCTCAAAACAATGAGCAGTTCTTC	TRBJ2-1	.	TRBV2	.
CASSLGDRYRQWDEQFF	TGTGCCAGCAGCTTAGGGGACAGATATCGACAGTGGGATGAGCAGTTCTTC	TRBJ2-1	.	TRBV11-3	TRBD1
CASSPITGVGEQYF	TGTGCCAGCAGTCCAATAACAGGGGTTGGAGAGCAGTACTTC	TRBJ2-7	.	TRBV28	TRBD1
CASSPTKLAPSTDTQYF	TGTGCCAGCAGCCCAACCAAACTAGCCCCTAGCACAGATACGCAGTATTTT	TRBJ2-3	.	TRBV9	.
CASSEARGGTDTQYF	TGTGCCAGCAGTGAAGCGCGGGGGGGCACAGATACGCAGTATTTT	TRBJ2-3	.	TRBV6-1	TRBD2
CASSFGRSGLTQYF	TGTGCCAGCAGTTTCGGGCGAAGCGGCCTTACGCAGTATTTT	TRBJ2-3	.	TRBV6-5	.